This T cell receptor beta chain appears in the sequencing data of a study of shared T cell receptors in the human thymus (dated by TCRdb to the early 2020s). Broadly, across the study: The study examined how self-reactive, shared T-cell receptor alpha chains are generated in the human thymus.

CDR1 SGHDT and CDR2 YYEEEE are derived from the germline V gene. The germline ends are 10 bases apart after V is trimmed by 0 bases and J by 3 bases. The CDR3 numbers 15 residues from cysteine through phenylalanine. Only the CDR3 region is kept as DNA, spanning 45 bases read in frame from base 1. Preparation of the library involved the immunoSEQ multiplex PCR assay. Sourced from immuneACCESS, this table was stored by TCRdb with only in-frame sequences that have V and J called. A share of the clones is absent; for the studies checked, an unresolved V gene accounts for under half, and the remainder has no known explanation. Within this sample are just under 550,000 clones, with around 78% of them counted one time only. The ten largest clones represent roughly 0.013% of the sample. Notes on this clone: Its antigen target is currently unknown. It has no much larger one-base neighbor in the sample; base qualities were not kept.

In addition, the sample was reused for a study of human thymus T cells. As that second paper reports: Immunologically healthy infants undergoing open corrective cardiac surgery for congenital heart defects in Finland were used as donors. Thymus tissue was obtained as surgical resects removed during corrective cardiac surgery. Both the thymic and the peripheral blood repertoires appeared to show biased V and J gene segment usage. Highly overlapping thymic TCR repertoires among unrelated individuals were reported in the related research. The study characterized TCR alpha and beta repertoires from about 8 infant thymus samples and four related peripheral blood samples. Donor ages ranging from roughly 6 to 250 days were recorded, and a handful of male and two female infants were included in the cohort. After being mechanically released from the tissue, thymocytes were kept at -70 degrees C in pellets of about 8.5-32 million cells. Genomic DNA was extracted from frozen cell pellets with a QIAsymphony instrument. TCRB and TCRAD loci were amplified from a standardized quantity of quality-controlled genomic DNA using the immunoSEQ multiplex PCR assay. Amplicons spanned the V(D)J region at a length sufficient to cover the CDR3 and identify V and J genes. Amplicon sequencing was performed on an Illumina platform through the commercial immunoSEQ service. Primer bias and sequencing errors were corrected as previously described, and TCRAD and TCRB were defined on the basis of the IMGT database. Analysis of the repertoires was done with immunoSEQ Analyzer 3.0 and VDJTools and included basic statistics, V/J segment usage, diversity estimates, rarefaction and pairwise overlap. To estimate diversity, the Chao1, ChaoE, Efron-Thisted, Shannon and inverse Simpson indices were applied, and diversity was also estimated on datasets down-sampled to the smallest sample. Repertoire overlap used strict matching of CDR3 nucleotide sequence, V gene and J gene, with Jaccard-based multidimensional scaling clustering. Thymus samples yielded on average about 810,000 unique TCRB clonotypes, compared with about 80,000 from blood samples.

The chain is encoded by TRBV5-6 joined to TRBJ1-5, and perhaps TRBD1 as D gene, on 5 matching bases. Sequencing used thymocytes. This sequence originates from a boy less than two years old with a congenital heart defect. Donor details come from another sample of the same person, matched by shared clones. The CDR3 corresponds to CASSLAGSDNQPQHF. The sequenced DNA: TGTGCCAGCAGCTTGGCAGGGTCGGACAATCAGCCCCAGCATTTT.